This T cell receptor beta chain was captured by sequencing in a study of cytomegalovirus exposure and HLA in healthy donors. Points from the study as a whole: Segments of the TCR beta V type were, in most cases, productive about 87% or about 30% of the time in an earlier analysis.

Remarks on this clone: Its antigen is unknown.

Trimming took 2 bases from V and 3 from J, leaving 5 bases between them. Per germline, CDR1 MNHNS and CDR2 SASEGT. The CDR3 has 13 amino acids. The PCR had 60 Vbeta and 13 Jbeta primers. TCRdb keeps only in-frame clones here, not all; method: immunoSEQ multiplex PCR. The data hold about 130,000 clones, with approximately 82% observed a single time. This sequence was found in a man aged 50 to 59 in good health and CMV-seronegative. The rearrangement links TRBV6-1 to TRBJ1-5; D gene uncertain. Material: PBMCs. The CDR3 nucleotides read TGTGCCAGCAGTGAACACATCAATCAGCCCCAGCATTTT. Protein sequence: CASSEHINQPQHF.